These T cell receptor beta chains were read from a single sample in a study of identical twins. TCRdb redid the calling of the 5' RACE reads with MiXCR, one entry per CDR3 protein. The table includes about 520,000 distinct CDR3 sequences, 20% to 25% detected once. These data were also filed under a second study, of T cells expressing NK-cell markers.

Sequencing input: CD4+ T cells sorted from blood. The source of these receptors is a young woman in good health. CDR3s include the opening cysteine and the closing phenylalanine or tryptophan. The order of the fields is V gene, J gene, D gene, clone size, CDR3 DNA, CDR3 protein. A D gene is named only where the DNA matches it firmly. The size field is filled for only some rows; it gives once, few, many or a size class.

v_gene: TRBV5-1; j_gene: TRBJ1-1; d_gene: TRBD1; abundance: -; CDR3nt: TGCGCCAGCAGCTCGACAGGGGGCTCCGATGAAGCTTTCTTT; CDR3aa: CASSSTGGSDEAFF
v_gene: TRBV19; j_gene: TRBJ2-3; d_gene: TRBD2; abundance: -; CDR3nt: TGTGCCAGTAGTCCCCCCGGGACTACCGCAGATACGCAGTATTTT; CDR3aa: CASSPPGTTADTQYF
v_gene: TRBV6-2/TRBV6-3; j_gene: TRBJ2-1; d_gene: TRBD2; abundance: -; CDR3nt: TGTGCCAGCAGCCCTGGGGGGACTAGGATGAATGAGCAGTTCTTC; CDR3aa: CASSPGGTRMNEQFF
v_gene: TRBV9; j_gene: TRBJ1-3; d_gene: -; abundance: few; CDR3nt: TGTGCCAGCAGCGTAGGACGGAGCTCTGGAAACACCATATATTTT; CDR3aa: CASSVGRSSGNTIYF
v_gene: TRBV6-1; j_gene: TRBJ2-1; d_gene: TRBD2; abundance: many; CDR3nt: TGTGCCAGCAGGATCAGCGGGAGTTCCTACAATGAGCAGTTCTTC; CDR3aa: CASRISGSSYNEQFF
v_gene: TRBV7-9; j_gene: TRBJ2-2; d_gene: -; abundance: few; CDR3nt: TGTGCCAGCAGCCCCGGTCCCACCGGGGAGCTGTTTTTT; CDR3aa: CASSPGPTGELFF
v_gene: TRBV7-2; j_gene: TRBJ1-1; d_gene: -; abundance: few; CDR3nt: TGTGCCAGCAGCTTATCAAGGGGGGACACTGAAGCTTTCTTT; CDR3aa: CASSLSRGDTEAFF
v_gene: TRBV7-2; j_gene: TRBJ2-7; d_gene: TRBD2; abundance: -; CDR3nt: TGTGCCAGCAGCCCGGGACTAGCGAGAGCCGAGCAGTACTTC; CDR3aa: CASSPGLARAEQYF
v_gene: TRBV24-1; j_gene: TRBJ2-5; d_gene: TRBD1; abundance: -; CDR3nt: TGTGCCACCAGTGATGGACAGGGGGGAGTGGAGACCCAGTACTTC; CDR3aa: CATSDGQGGVETQYF
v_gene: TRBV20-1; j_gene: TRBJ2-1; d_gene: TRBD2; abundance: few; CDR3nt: TGCAGTGCTTCCATGATAAGCGGGAGCTCCAATGAGCAGTTCTTC; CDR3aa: CSASMISGSSNEQFF
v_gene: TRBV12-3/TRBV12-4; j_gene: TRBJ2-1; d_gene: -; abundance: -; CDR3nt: TGTGCCAGCAGTCGGGGGTGGCGTGAGCAGTTCTTC; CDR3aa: CASSRGWREQFF
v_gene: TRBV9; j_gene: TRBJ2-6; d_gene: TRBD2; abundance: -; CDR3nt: TGTGCCAGCAGCGCCTTAGCGGGGAGGAGCTCTGGGGCCAACGTCCTGACTTTC; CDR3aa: CASSALAGRSSGANVLTF
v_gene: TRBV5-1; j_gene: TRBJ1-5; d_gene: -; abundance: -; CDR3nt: TGCGCCAGCAGCCCCCAGGGAGGTTACAATCAGCCCCAGCATTTT; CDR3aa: CASSPQGGYNQPQHF
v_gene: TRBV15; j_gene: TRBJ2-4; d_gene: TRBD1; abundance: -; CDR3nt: TGTGCCACCAGCAGAGCGGGTCTCAGGGGGCTGGCCAAAAACATTCAGTACTTC; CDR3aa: CATSRAGLRGLAKNIQYF
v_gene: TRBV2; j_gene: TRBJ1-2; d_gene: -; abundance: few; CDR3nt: TGTGCCAGCAGTCCGGCACCCGGCTATGGCTACACCTTC; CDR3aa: CASSPAPGYGYTF
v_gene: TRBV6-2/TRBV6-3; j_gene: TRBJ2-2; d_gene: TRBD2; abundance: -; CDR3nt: TGTGCCAGCAGACCTAGCGGGAGGCGCACCGGGGAGCTGTTTTTT; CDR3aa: CASRPSGRRTGELFF
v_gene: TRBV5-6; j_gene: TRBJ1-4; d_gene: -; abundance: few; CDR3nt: TGTGCCAGCAGCCCTTTACCGGCAACTAATGAAAAACTGTTTTTT; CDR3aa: CASSPLPATNEKLFF
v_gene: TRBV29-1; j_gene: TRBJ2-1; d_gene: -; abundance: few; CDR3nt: TGCAGCGTTCTCGGCGATGGTTCAGATGAGCAGTTCTTC; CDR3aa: CSVLGDGSDEQFF
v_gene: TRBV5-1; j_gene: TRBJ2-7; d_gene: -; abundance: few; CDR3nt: TGCGCCAGCAGCTTGGCCCCGACAGGGGAGGGCGAGCAGTACTTC; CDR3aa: CASSLAPTGEGEQYF
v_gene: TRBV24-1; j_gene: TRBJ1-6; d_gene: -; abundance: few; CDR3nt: TGTGCCACCATCCCGGACAGCCTCCTCCTCCACTTT; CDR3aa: CATIPDSLLLHF
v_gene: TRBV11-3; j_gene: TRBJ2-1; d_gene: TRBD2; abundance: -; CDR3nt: TGTGCCAGCAGCTTAGATTGGCTAGCGGGGGTCGATGAGCAGTTCTTC; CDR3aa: CASSLDWLAGVDEQFF
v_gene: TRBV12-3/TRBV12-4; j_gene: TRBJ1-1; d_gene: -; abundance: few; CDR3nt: TGTGCCAGCAGTTTCTCAGGGCCTGGGGCTTTCTTT; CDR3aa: CASSFSGPGAFF
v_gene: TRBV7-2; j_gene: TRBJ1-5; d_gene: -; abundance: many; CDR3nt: TGTGCCAGCAGCTTAGTGGGGCAGCCCAATCAGCCCCAGCATTTT; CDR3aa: CASSLVGQPNQPQHF
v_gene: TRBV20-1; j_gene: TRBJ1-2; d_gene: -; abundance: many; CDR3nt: TGCAGTGCTAGTTCGTCGGGGATGGGGGGCTACACCTTC; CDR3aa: CSASSSGMGGYTF
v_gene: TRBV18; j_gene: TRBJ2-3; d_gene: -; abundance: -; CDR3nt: TGTGCCAGCTCACCACCTTCCAGCACAGATACGCAGTATTTT; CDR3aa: CASSPPSSTDTQYF
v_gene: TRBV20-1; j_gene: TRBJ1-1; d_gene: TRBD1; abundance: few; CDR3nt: TGCAGTGCTGCCGGGACAGGATTCACTGAAGCTTTCTTT; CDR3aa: CSAAGTGFTEAFF
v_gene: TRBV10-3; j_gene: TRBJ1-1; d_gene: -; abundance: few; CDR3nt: TGTGCCTCCGCCCCCCAGAGGACACAGAACACTGAAGCTTTCTTT; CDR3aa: CASAPQRTQNTEAFF
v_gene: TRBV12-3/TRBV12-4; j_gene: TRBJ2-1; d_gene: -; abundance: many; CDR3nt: TGTGCCAGCAGTTTAGAAGGGCCCTACAATGAGCAGTTCTTC; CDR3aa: CASSLEGPYNEQFF
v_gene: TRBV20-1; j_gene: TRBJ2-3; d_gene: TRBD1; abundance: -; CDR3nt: TGCAGTGCCCCCCGGACAGGGGTTTTTGATACGCAGTATTTT; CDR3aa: CSAPRTGVFDTQYF